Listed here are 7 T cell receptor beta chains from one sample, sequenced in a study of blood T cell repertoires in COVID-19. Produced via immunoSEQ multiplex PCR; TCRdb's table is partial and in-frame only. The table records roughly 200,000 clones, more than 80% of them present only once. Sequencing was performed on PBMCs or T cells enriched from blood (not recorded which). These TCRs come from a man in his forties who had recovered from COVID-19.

The CDR3 region is CASSATATQETQYF. The CDR3 nucleotides are TGCGCCAGCAGTGCGACAGCAACCCAAGAGACCCAGTACTTC. The V call is TRBV10-2, the J call TRBJ2-5; a possible D gene is TRBD1 (5 bases). V lost 4 bases and J lost 1, with 10 bases in between. Germline-derived CDR1 and CDR2 are WSHSY and SAAADI. The CDR3 length is 14 residues.

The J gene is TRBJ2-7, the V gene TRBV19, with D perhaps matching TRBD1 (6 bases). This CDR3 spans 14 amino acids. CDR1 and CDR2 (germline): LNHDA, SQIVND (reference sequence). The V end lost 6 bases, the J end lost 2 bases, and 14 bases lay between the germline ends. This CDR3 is CASRGGGFPYEQYF. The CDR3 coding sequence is TGTGCCAGTAGAGGGGGTGGCTTCCCCTACGAGCAGTACTTC. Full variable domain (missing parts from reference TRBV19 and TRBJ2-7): DGGITQSPKYLFRKEGQNVTLSCEQNLNHDAMYWYRQDPGQGLRLIYYSQIVNDFQKGDIAEGYSVSREKKESFPLTVTSAQKNPTAFYLCASRGGGFPYEQYFGPGTRLTVT.

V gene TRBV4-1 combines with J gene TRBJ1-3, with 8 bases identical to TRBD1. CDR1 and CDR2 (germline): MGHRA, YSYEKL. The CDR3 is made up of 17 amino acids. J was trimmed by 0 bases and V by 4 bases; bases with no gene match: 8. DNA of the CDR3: TGCGCCAGCAGCCGAGCAGGGGGCGTTTACTCTGGAAACACCATATATTTT. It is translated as CASSRAGGVYSGNTIYF.

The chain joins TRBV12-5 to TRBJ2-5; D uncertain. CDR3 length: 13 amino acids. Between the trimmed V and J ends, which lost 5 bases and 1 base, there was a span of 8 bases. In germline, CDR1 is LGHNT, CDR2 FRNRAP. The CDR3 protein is CASGPSLQETQYF. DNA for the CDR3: TGTGCTAGTGGTCCGTCCCTCCAAGAGACCCAGTACTTC.

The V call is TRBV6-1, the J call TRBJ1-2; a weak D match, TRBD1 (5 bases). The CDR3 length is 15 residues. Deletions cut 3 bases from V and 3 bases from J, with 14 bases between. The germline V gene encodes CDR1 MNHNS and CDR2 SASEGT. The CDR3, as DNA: TGTGCCAGCAGTGACAGGGTAAGGAGTGACTATGGCTACACCTTC. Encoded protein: CASSDRVRSDYGYTF.

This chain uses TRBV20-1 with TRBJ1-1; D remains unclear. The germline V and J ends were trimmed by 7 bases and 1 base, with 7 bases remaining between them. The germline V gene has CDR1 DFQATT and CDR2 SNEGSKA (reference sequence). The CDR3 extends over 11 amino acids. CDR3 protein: CSVPSNTEAFF. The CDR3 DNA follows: TGCAGTGTTCCATCGAACACTGAAGCTTTCTTT.

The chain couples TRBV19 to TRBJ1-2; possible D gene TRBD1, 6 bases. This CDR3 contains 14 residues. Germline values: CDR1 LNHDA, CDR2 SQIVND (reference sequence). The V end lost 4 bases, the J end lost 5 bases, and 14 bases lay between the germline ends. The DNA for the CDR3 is TGTGCCAGTAGTACGGCAGGGGCAGGGTATGGCTACACCTTC. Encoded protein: CASSTAGAGYGYTF. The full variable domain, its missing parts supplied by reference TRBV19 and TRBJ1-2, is DGGITQSPKYLFRKEGQNVTLSCEQNLNHDAMYWYRQDPGQGLRLIYYSQIVNDFQKGDIAEGYSVSREKKESFPLTVTSAQKNPTAFYLCASSTAGAGYGYTFGSGTRLTVV.